The next 30 T cell receptor beta chains were all read from a single sample in a study of blood T cells in healthy people across ages. Then a second PCR, running roughly 7 to 11 cycles, was carried out with a sample-barcoded 5' primer and a J-beta primer mix. TCRdb recomputed calls from the 5' RACE reads with MiXCR, one row per CDR3 protein. The sample lists over 300,000 distinct CDR3 sequences; more than 45% were seen once. Material: blood. The receptors originated from a man aged 55 to 70 in good health.

A single count supports this clonotype. This clone may be a read error of a much larger clone one base away. This chain joins TRBV12-3 or TRBV12-4 and TRBJ2-3, with D possibly matching TRBD2 (5 bases). The CDR3 is made up of 12 amino acids. V was pared by 10 bases and J by 5 bases, with 13 bases between. As DNA, the CDR3 is TGTGCCAACACGGACTTTCGAGATACGCAGTATTTT. Protein sequence: CANTDFRDTQYF.

The rearrangement links TRBV4-1 to TRBJ2-1, with 14 positions matching TRBD2. The CDR3 runs to 15 residues. CDR1 is MGHRA, CDR2 YSYEKL, per germline. V lost 7 bases and J lost 7; bases outside the gene matches: 6. CDR3 nucleotide sequence: TGCGCCAGCAAGACTAGCGGGGGGGCGGGGAATGAGCAGTTCTTC. It yields the protein CASKTSGGAGNEQFF.

The table lists this clonotype with a few counts. The CDR3 region has the DNA TGTGCCAGCTACAAGTGGGGACGGACACAAGAGACCCAGTACTTC. This encodes CASYKWGRTQETQYF. This sequence joins TRBV21-1 and TRBJ2-5; the listed D gene, TRBD1, was not tested against the DNA. TRBV21-1 is marked as a pseudogene. The CDR3 loop spans 15 amino acids.

CDR3 sequence reads: CGGTGAGDTQYF. The CDR3, as DNA: TGCGGCGGGACAGGGGCGGGAGATACGCAGTATTTT. This chain uses TRBV29-1 with TRBJ2-3; the match to TRBD1 covers 10 bases. The CDR3 consists of 12 residues. Germline values: CDR1 SQVTM, CDR2 ANQGSEA.

Here the CDR3 reads CASSPLGTATAYEQYF. The CDR3 DNA reads TGTGCCAGCAGCCCCCTGGGAACAGCCACCGCCTACGAGCAGTACTTC. The V and J genes are TRBV14 and TRBJ2-7, with D uncertain. Trimming pared 4 bases from V and 2 bases from J, leaving 18 bases between. The CDR3 extends over 16 amino acids. Germline values: CDR1 SGHDN, CDR2 FVKESK. The full variable domain, in which reference TRBV14 and TRBJ2-7 provide the parts outside the CDR3, is EAGVTQFPSHSVIEKGQTVTLRCDPISGHDNLYWYRRVMGKEIKFLLHFVKESKQDESGMPNNRFLAERTGGTYSTLKVQPAELEDSGVYFCASSPLGTATAYEQYFGPGTRLTVT.

This clonotype occurred many times. Possible read error: a much larger clone is one base away. The chain has TRBV7-2 and TRBJ2-7; D is tentatively TRBD1 or TRBD2 (6 bases each). The V gene's germline CDR1 is SGHTA and CDR2 FQGNSA. Trimming stripped 5 bases from V and 1 base from J, with 12 bases between. The CDR3 totals 14 residues. CDR3 bases: TGTGCCAGCAGCGTAGGGGGGATTTCCTACGAGCAGTACTTC. This gives the protein CASSVGGISYEQYF.

The chain couples TRBV28 to TRBJ2-7, with 14 bases matching TRBD2. The CDR3 is made up of 18 amino acids. V lost 2 bases and J lost 4; bases outside the gene matches: 10. Germline-derived CDR1 and CDR2 are MDHEN and SYDVKM. The CDR3 reads CASSLLPPGTSGSYEQYF. For the CDR3, the DNA is TGTGCCAGCAGTTTACTCCCTCCCGGGACTAGCGGGAGTTACGAGCAGTACTTC.

The chain has TRBV6-2 or TRBV6-3 and TRBJ2-1, with 10 positions matching TRBD2. This CDR3 contains 15 residues. Per germline, CDR1 MNHEY and CDR2 SVGEGT. V shed 7 bases and J 0 bases; nucleotides not matched to a gene: 3. The CDR3 nucleotides read TGTGCCAGCAATTTAGCGGGGGGCTCCTACAATGAGCAGTTCTTC. Translating gives CASNLAGGSYNEQFF.

This clonotype was picked up many times. V usage is TRBV24-1 and J usage is TRBJ2-1; TRBD1 aligns across 8 bases. CDR1 KGHDR and CDR2 SFDVKD come from the germline V gene. The CDR3 length is 14 residues. V lost 9 bases, J lost 5 bases, and 8 bases stayed unmatched. The CDR3 sequence: CATAGQGSNNEQFF. In DNA, the CDR3 is TGTGCCACCGCAGGACAGGGTAGCAACAATGAGCAGTTCTTC.

This clonotype appeared a single time. The chain joins TRBV6-5 to TRBJ2-1; 9 bases fit TRBD2. The germline gives CDR1 MNHEY, CDR2 SVGAGI. The CDR3 is 14 amino acids. With 6 bases clipped from V and 5 bases from J, the junction kept 5 bases outside the gene matches. CDR3 DNA: TGTGCCAGCAGGGGAGCGGGAGGTGACAATGAGCAGTTCTTC. It encodes CASRGAGGDNEQFF.

This clonotype was counted at least ten times. This chain uses TRBV14 with TRBJ2-1; 9 bases align to TRBD2. This CDR3 has 16 residues. V was pared by 1 base and J by 8 bases, with 9 bases of the junction left unmatched. The V gene's germline CDR1 is SGHDN and CDR2 FVKESK. CDR3 sequence: CASSQGPRAGGYEQFF. In DNA, the CDR3 is TGTGCCAGCAGCCAAGGTCCACGAGCGGGAGGCTATGAGCAGTTCTTC.

The chain recombines TRBV20-1 with TRBJ2-5; maybe TRBD1 (5 bases). V was shortened by 6 bases and J by 1 base, with 18 bases between the two germline ends. Per the germline V gene, CDR1 is DFQATT and CDR2 is SNEGSKA (reference sequence). The CDR3 runs to 15 residues. CDR3: CSAKRQGQSQETQYF. For the CDR3, the DNA is TGCAGTGCCAAGAGGCAGGGCCAGTCCCAAGAGACCCAGTACTTC.

The gene calls are TRBV20-1 and TRBJ2-3; perhaps TRBD1 as D (6 bases). The V end was cut by 5 bases, the J end by 1 base, with 10 bases between. The CDR3 length is 13 residues. Germline CDR1 reads DFQATT; CDR2 reads SNEGSKA (reference sequence). The CDR3 reads CSAPGQRTDTQYF. CDR3 DNA sequence: TGCAGTGCTCCCGGACAGCGCACAGATACGCAGTATTTT.

The CDR3 here is CASSFPAGLTDTQYF. For the CDR3, the DNA is TGTGCCAGCAGTTTCCCAGCGGGGCTTACAGATACGCAGTATTTT. This chain connects TRBV2 to TRBJ2-3; 7 bases match TRBD2. Unmatched junction bases numbered 8, after V lost 5 bases and J lost 3 bases. Germline V gene lookup returns CDR1 SNHLY and CDR2 FYNNEI. CDR3 length: 15 amino acids.

The chain links TRBV7-9 to TRBJ1-2; D is ambiguous. The CDR3 length is 13 residues. V was trimmed by 2 bases and J by 13 bases, leaving 17 bases between them. Germline CDR1 is SEHNR and CDR2 is FQNEAQ (reference sequence). The CDR3 bases are TGTGCCAGCAGCTTATACGGTGATAATTTAGTCACCTTC. It translates to CASSLYGDNLVTF.

Only a few counts were recorded for this clonotype. The chain couples TRBV5-6 to TRBJ2-3, with no clear D. Trimming took 5 bases from V and 3 from J, leaving 13 bases between them. The CDR3 runs 14 residues. Germline V gives CDR1 SGHDT, CDR2 YYEEEE. CDR3 DNA sequence: TGTGCCAGCAGACCCCGAACACGGACAGATACGCAGTATTTT. This codes for CASRPRTRTDTQYF. Complete variable domain (other parts from reference TRBV5-6 and TRBJ2-3): DAGVTQSPTHLIKTRGQQVTLRCSPKSGHDTVSWYQQALGQGPQFIFQYYEEEERQRGNFPDRFSGHQFPNYSSELNVNALLLGDSALYLCASRPRTRTDTQYFGPGTRLTVL.

The chain links TRBV25-1 to TRBJ2-7; TRBD2 agrees at 7 bases. Germline-derived CDR1 and CDR2 are MGHDK and SYGVNS. V lost 2 bases, J lost 2 bases, and 6 bases stayed unmatched. The CDR3 is made up of 15 amino acids. The CDR3 region is CASSEIVGLAYEQYF. Here the CDR3 DNA reads TGTGCCAGCAGTGAAATTGTAGGACTAGCCTACGAGCAGTACTTC.

This chain connects TRBV7-2 to TRBJ2-1; the D call may be TRBD1 or TRBD2 (5 bases each). Germline values: CDR1 SGHTA, CDR2 FQGNSA. The ends were cut back, 4 bases at V and 5 bases at J, with 15 bases in the middle. The CDR3 contains 15 residues. CDR3 coding DNA: TGTGCCAGCAGCTCCCTCCCGGGACGCGACAATGAGCAGTTCTTC. Protein sequence: CASSSLPGRDNEQFF.

The genes are TRBV20-1 and TRBJ2-4, with 10 bases that match TRBD2. The J call may be in error: the DNA end matches TRBJ2-7 better. From germline, CDR1 is DFQATT and CDR2 SNEGSKA (reference sequence). This CDR3 spans 14 amino acids. CDR3 DNA sequence: TGCAGTGCCCCTACCGGGACTAGCGTCTACGAGCAGTACTTC. This translates into CSAPTGTSVYEQYF.

The chain has TRBV29-1 and TRBJ1-1, with 9 bases that match TRBD1. CDR3 length: 13 residues. Looked up from germline, CDR1 is SQVTM and CDR2 is ANQGSEA. The J segment lost 5 bases and the V segment lost 5 bases, leaving 6 bases of the junction unmatched. Written as DNA, the CDR3 is TGCAGCGTTAAGGGACAGGGAAGGACTGAAGCTTTCTTT. Protein product: CSVKGQGRTEAFF.

The chain has TRBV10-3 and TRBJ1-4; 8 bases fit TRBD1. This CDR3 is 15 amino acids long. The V and J ends lost 3 bases and 8 bases, in that order; junction bases with no gene match: 8. Germline CDR1 and CDR2: ENHRY and SYGVKD. CDR3 DNA sequence: TGTGCCATCAGTGATAAGACAGGGGAGAGCGAAAAACTGTTTTTT. Protein sequence: CAISDKTGESEKLFF.

The chain couples TRBV7-9 to TRBJ2-5; D unclear. The CDR3 length is 15 residues. V lost 6 bases, J lost 5 bases, and 19 bases lay in between. Germline assignment: CDR1 SEHNR and CDR2 FQNEAQ (reference sequence). The CDR3 spells CASRGSSSERETQYF. In nucleotides, the CDR3 is TGTGCCAGCAGGGGGTCCTCGTCGGAGAGGGAGACCCAGTACTTC.

This clonotype turned up a few times. The chain uses TRBV20-1 and TRBJ1-1, with 7 nucleotides matching TRBD1. V lost 5 bases and J lost 6; bases outside the gene matches: 9. Germline CDR1 is DFQATT and CDR2 is SNEGSKA (reference sequence). CDR3 length: 13 amino acids. The CDR3 reads CSAFQTGSSEAFF. In DNA, the CDR3 is TGCAGTGCTTTTCAGACAGGGTCCTCTGAAGCTTTCTTT.

There are a few counts of this clonotype. The chain links TRBV6-1 to TRBJ2-1; 14 bases fit TRBD2. V trimming: 4 bases; J trimming: 7 bases; junction bases outside the gene matches: 3. Germline lookup yields CDR1 MNHNS and CDR2 SASEGT. The CDR3 totals 15 residues. CDR3 residues: CASSGLAGGRNEQFF. The DNA for the CDR3 is TGTGCCAGCAGTGGACTAGCGGGGGGGCGGAATGAGCAGTTCTTC.

The CDR3 here is CSVGPTSSYEQYF. The CDR3 DNA follows: TGCAGCGTTGGCCCGACTAGCAGCTACGAGCAGTACTTC. The V call is TRBV29-1, the J call TRBJ2-7; 7 bases are a match to TRBD2. Germline CDR1 and CDR2: SQVTM and ANQGSEA. With V trimmed by 4 bases and J by 3 bases, 6 bases remained unmatched. The CDR3 consists of 13 residues.

In its sample, this clonotype was seen once. The V call is TRBV7-9, the J call TRBJ2-3, with D possibly being TRBD2 (5 bases). V shed 7 bases and J shed 9 bases, with 11 bases lying between them. The CDR3 has 11 residues. In germline, CDR1 is SEHNR, CDR2 FQNEAQ (reference sequence). The CDR3 nucleotides are TGTGCCAGCACCAGGACTGAAACGCAGTATTTT. It codes for CASTRTETQYF.

V usage is TRBV9 and J usage is TRBJ2-1, with D hard to call. CDR3 length: 15 amino acids. Germline lookup yields CDR1 SGDLS and CDR2 YYNGEE. Between the trimmed V and J ends, which lost 3 bases and 3 bases, there was a span of 13 bases. Here the CDR3 reads CASSGPRPFYNEQFF. CDR3 coding DNA: TGTGCCAGCAGCGGCCCTAGGCCTTTCTACAATGAGCAGTTCTTC.

This clonotype has just a few counts. This chain links TRBV21-1 with TRBJ1-1. TRBV21-1 is a known pseudogene. The CDR3 is 15 residues long. CDR3 loop: CASSRTGGTLGVAFF. CDR3 nucleotides: TGTGCCAGCAGCAGAACCGGCGGGACTCTGGGGGTAGCTTTCTTT.

This clonotype occurred a few times. The chain carries TRBV12-3 or TRBV12-4 and TRBJ1-2; tentatively, D is TRBD1 (5 bases). V was trimmed by 5 bases and J by 7 bases, leaving 14 bases between them. This CDR3 has 13 residues. The CDR3 region is CASSPTAGSGYTF. For the CDR3, the DNA is TGTGCCAGCAGTCCGACAGCGGGGAGTGGCTACACCTTC.

V usage is TRBV12-3 or TRBV12-4 and J usage is TRBJ2-3; possibly TRBD1 for D (6 bases). The CDR3 is 14 residues long. Deletions cut 6 bases from V and 3 bases from J, with 13 bases between. Written as DNA, the CDR3 is TGTGCCAGCAGAAAACAGGGTTGGACAGATACGCAGTATTTT. The encoded protein is CASRKQGWTDTQYF.